The present entry profiles one TCR beta chain with its context. TCRdb's copy holds only in-frame clones and misses some; the assay was immunoSEQ multiplex PCR. The top ten clones hold 1% to 1.5% of a sample with roughly 250,000 clones, around 87% of them seen once. The data stem from a study of cytomegalovirus exposure and HLA in healthy donors. The junction had 9 bases not matched to a gene; V was cut back by 9 bases and J by 0 bases. Per germline, CDR1 SGHRS and CDR2 YFSETQ. CDR3 length equals 16 residues. This chain joins TRBV5-1 and TRBJ2-6, with 7 bases identical to TRBD2. Sample: PBMCs. This clonotype originated in a woman in her 30s in good health and CMV-seropositive. CDR3 in DNA: TGCGCCACGTCGGGGAGGGCCAACTCTGGGGCCAACGTCCTGACTTTC. Translated, it gives CATSGRANSGANVLTF.